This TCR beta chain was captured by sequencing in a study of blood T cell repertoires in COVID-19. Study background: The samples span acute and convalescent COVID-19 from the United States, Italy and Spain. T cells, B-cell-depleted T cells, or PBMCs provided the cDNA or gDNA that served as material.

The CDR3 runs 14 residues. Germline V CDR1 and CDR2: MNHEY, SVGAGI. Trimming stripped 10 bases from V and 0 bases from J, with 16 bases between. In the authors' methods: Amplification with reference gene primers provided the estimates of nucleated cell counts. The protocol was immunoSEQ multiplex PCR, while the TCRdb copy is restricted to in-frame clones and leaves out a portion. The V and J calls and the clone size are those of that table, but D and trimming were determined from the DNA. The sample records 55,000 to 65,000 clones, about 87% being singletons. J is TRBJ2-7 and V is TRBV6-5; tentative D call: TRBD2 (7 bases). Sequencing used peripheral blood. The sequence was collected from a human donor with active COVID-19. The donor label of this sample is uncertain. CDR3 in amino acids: CATRGRAISYEQYF. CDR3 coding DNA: TGTGCCACAAGGGGGAGGGCAATCTCCTACGAGCAGTACTTC.